This T cell receptor beta chain was found in a study of cytomegalovirus exposure and HLA in healthy donors. Germline lookup yields CDR1 MNHEY and CDR2 SVGAGI. With 2 bases removed from V and 6 bases from J, the gap between germline ends came to 11 bases. The CDR3 sequence is 14 residues long. The PCR employed 60 Vbeta primers together with 13 Jbeta primers. Assay used: immunoSEQ multiplex PCR; TCRdb lists only in-frame clones, some missing. The profile covers tens of thousands of clones, with about four fifths appearing a single time and 5.5% to 6.5% taken by the ten largest. The receptor's source is a woman aged 18-29 years in good health and CMV-seropositive. Sequencing was carried out using PBMCs. The rearrangement joins TRBV6-5 to TRBJ2-1; weak D call: TRBD1 (6 bases). In DNA form, the CDR3 reads TGTGCCAGCAGTTACCTACAGGGAGTCAATGAGCAGTTCTTC. It codes for CASSYLQGVNEQFF.